A selection of T cell receptor beta chains follows, all from one sample in a study of cytomegalovirus exposure and HLA in healthy donors. This table comes from immunoSEQ multiplex PCR, and its TCRdb copy is limited to in-frame clones, with some not included. The sample shows fewer than 150,000 clones, about 78% of them seen only once. Sample: PBMCs. The receptors stem from a man aged 50 to 59 in good health and CMV-seronegative. CDR3s include the opening cysteine and the closing phenylalanine or tryptophan. D genes are given only for firm matches. Only part of the rows carry a size: once, few, many, or a class if the clone is expanded.

abundance: NA
len: 18
j_gene: TRBJ1-5
v_gene: TRBV15
d_gene: NA
CDR3nt: TGTGCCACCAGCAGAGCCCCATCAGGCCGGTATAGCAATCAGCCCCAGCATTTT
CDR3aa: CATSRAPSGRYSNQPQHF

abundance: NA
len: 14
j_gene: TRBJ2-5
v_gene: TRBV11-2
d_gene: TRBD2
CDR3nt: TGTGCCAGCAGTACTAGCGGGGGCGCAGAGACCCAGTACTTC
CDR3aa: CASSTSGGAETQYF

abundance: NA
len: 15
j_gene: TRBJ2-5
v_gene: TRBV30
d_gene: NA
CDR3nt: TGTGCCTGGAGCGCCTCCCTGCTAGCCGAAGAGACCCAGTACTTC
CDR3aa: CAWSASLLAEETQYF

abundance: NA
len: 14
j_gene: TRBJ2-3
v_gene: TRBV4-1
d_gene: TRBD2
CDR3nt: TGCGCCAGCAGCCATTCCTGGGGGAGGGAGGCGCAGTATTTT
CDR3aa: CASSHSWGREAQYF

abundance: NA
len: 11
j_gene: TRBJ1-4
v_gene: TRBV2
d_gene: NA
CDR3nt: TGTGCCAGCAGTGGGCACGGGGTTGTGTTTTTT
CDR3aa: CASSGHGVVFF

abundance: NA
len: 15
j_gene: TRBJ2-5
v_gene: TRBV25-1
d_gene: TRBD2
CDR3nt: TGTGCCAGCAGTGATCCACTAGCGGGAAAAGAGACCCAGTACTTC
CDR3aa: CASSDPLAGKETQYF

abundance: NA
len: 16
j_gene: TRBJ2-5
v_gene: TRBV28
d_gene: TRBD2
CDR3nt: TGTGCCAGCAGCCTGACACTAGCGGGAGGGCAAGAGACCCAGTACTTC
CDR3aa: CASSLTLAGGQETQYF

abundance: once
len: 15
j_gene: TRBJ2-3
v_gene: TRBV29-1
d_gene: TRBD1
CDR3nt: TGCAGCGTTCAATCCGGGACAGGGGGGCCAGATACGCAGTATTTT
CDR3aa: CSVQSGTGGPDTQYF

abundance: NA
len: 13
j_gene: TRBJ1-1
v_gene: TRBV7-3
d_gene: NA
CDR3nt: TGTGCCAGCAGCTTAACGGCAGGGTATGAAGCTTTCTTT
CDR3aa: CASSLTAGYEAFF

abundance: few
len: 12
j_gene: TRBJ2-7
v_gene: TRBV6-5
d_gene: NA
CDR3nt: TGTGCCAGCGCAAGAGGAGGCTACGAGCAGTACTTC
CDR3aa: CASARGGYEQYF

abundance: NA
len: 11
j_gene: TRBJ2-7
v_gene: TRBV20-1
d_gene: NA
CDR3nt: TGCAGTGCTACCAGTGCCTACGAGCAGTACTTC
CDR3aa: CSATSAYEQYF

abundance: NA
len: 13
j_gene: TRBJ2-7
v_gene: TRBV18
d_gene: TRBD2
CDR3nt: TGTGCCAGCTCGCCGACTAGCGAGTACGAGCAGTACTTC
CDR3aa: CASSPTSEYEQYF

abundance: once
len: 15
j_gene: TRBJ2-5
v_gene: TRBV4-1
d_gene: NA
CDR3nt: TGCGCCAGCAGCCAAGAAACGCAGCGAGTAGAGACCCAGTACTTC
CDR3aa: CASSQETQRVETQYF

abundance: NA
len: 14
j_gene: TRBJ1-2
v_gene: TRBV27
d_gene: NA
CDR3nt: TGTGCCAGCAGGAGGGAGGGGCCTGACGTAGGCTACACCTTC
CDR3aa: CASRREGPDVGYTF

abundance: NA
len: 16
j_gene: TRBJ1-2
v_gene: TRBV10-3
d_gene: TRBD1
CDR3nt: TGTGCCATCAGTGAGGCGGGACAGCCAACTAACTATGGCTACACCTTC
CDR3aa: CAISEAGQPTNYGYTF

abundance: NA
len: 15
j_gene: TRBJ1-2
v_gene: TRBV2
d_gene: NA
CDR3nt: TGTGCCAGCAGTGTCGGTACAGGGAAAGGATTGGGCTACACCTTC
CDR3aa: CASSVGTGKGLGYTF

abundance: NA
len: 16
j_gene: TRBJ2-1
v_gene: TRBV9
d_gene: TRBD2
CDR3nt: TGTGCCAGCAGCGTAGGAGGACTAGCGGTTCACAATGAGCAGTTCTTC
CDR3aa: CASSVGGLAVHNEQFF

abundance: few
len: 15
j_gene: TRBJ1-5
v_gene: TRBV5-8
d_gene: NA
CDR3nt: TGTGCCAGCAGCTTTGGCAGGAATAGCAATCAGCCCCAGCATTTT
CDR3aa: CASSFGRNSNQPQHF

abundance: few
len: 14
j_gene: TRBJ2-7
v_gene: TRBV9
d_gene: NA
CDR3nt: TGTGCCAGCAGCGTAGCCCCCATGGAGAGCGAGCAGTACTTC
CDR3aa: CASSVAPMESEQYF

abundance: NA
len: 13
j_gene: TRBJ1-5
v_gene: TRBV2
d_gene: NA
CDR3nt: TGTGCCAGCAGTGCCACAGGGAATCAGCCCCAGCATTTT
CDR3aa: CASSATGNQPQHF

abundance: NA
len: 14
j_gene: TRBJ2-3
v_gene: TRBV7-2
d_gene: TRBD2
CDR3nt: TGTGCCGGGGCTGCTAGCGGGACCACAGATACGCAGTATTTT
CDR3aa: CAGAASGTTDTQYF

abundance: NA
len: 17
j_gene: TRBJ1-4
v_gene: TRBV4-1
d_gene: TRBD1
CDR3nt: TGCGCCAGCAGCGCCCGACAGGGGGGAGCAACTAATGAAAAACTGTTTTTT
CDR3aa: CASSARQGGATNEKLFF

abundance: NA
len: 14
j_gene: TRBJ2-2
v_gene: TRBV7-9
d_gene: NA
CDR3nt: TGTGCCAGCAGCTTAACAGGTGGGGCCGGGGAGCTGTTTTTT
CDR3aa: CASSLTGGAGELFF

abundance: NA
len: 15
j_gene: TRBJ2-7
v_gene: TRBV28
d_gene: TRBD1
CDR3nt: TGTGCCAGCAGTTTTTATTTTCAGGGGGCGGGGGAGCAGTACTTC
CDR3aa: CASSFYFQGAGEQYF

abundance: NA
len: 12
j_gene: TRBJ1-4
v_gene: TRBV6-5
d_gene: NA
CDR3nt: TGTGCCAGCAGTCAGCCGGGACAAAGGCTGTTTTTT
CDR3aa: CASSQPGQRLFF

abundance: NA
len: 15
j_gene: TRBJ2-3
v_gene: TRBV10-1
d_gene: NA
CDR3nt: TGCGCCAGCAGTGACCCCGGACACAGCACAGATACGCAGTATTTT
CDR3aa: CASSDPGHSTDTQYF

abundance: NA
len: 10
j_gene: TRBJ2-5
v_gene: TRBV30
d_gene: NA
CDR3nt: TGTGCCTGGAGCGGTACGGCCCAGTACTTC
CDR3aa: CAWSGTAQYF

abundance: NA
len: 15
j_gene: TRBJ2-7
v_gene: TRBV7-9
d_gene: TRBD2
CDR3nt: TGTGCCAGCAGCTTAGCCCGGACTAGCTTGGACGAGCAGTACTTC
CDR3aa: CASSLARTSLDEQYF

abundance: NA
len: 15
j_gene: TRBJ2-7
v_gene: TRBV7-2
d_gene: TRBD1
CDR3nt: TGTGCCAGCAGCTTACCTCCGGGACAGAACTACGAGCAGTACTTC
CDR3aa: CASSLPPGQNYEQYF

abundance: NA
len: 13
j_gene: TRBJ2-7
v_gene: TRBV9
d_gene: TRBD2
CDR3nt: TGTGCCAGCAGCGTAGGGGGGGGAGGCGAGCAGTACTTC
CDR3aa: CASSVGGGGEQYF

abundance: NA
len: 17
j_gene: TRBJ2-3
v_gene: TRBV10-3
d_gene: NA
CDR3nt: TGTGCCATCAGTCATCCCTCGGGGGTAGCCTACACAGATACGCAGTATTTT
CDR3aa: CAISHPSGVAYTDTQYF

abundance: NA
len: 16
j_gene: TRBJ1-2
v_gene: TRBV7-9
d_gene: TRBD1
CDR3nt: TGTGCCAGCAGCCCTATGGGACAGACGTTGAACTATGGCTACACCTTC
CDR3aa: CASSPMGQTLNYGYTF

abundance: NA
len: 16
j_gene: TRBJ2-3
v_gene: TRBV10-1
d_gene: TRBD1
CDR3nt: TGCGCCAGCAGCTCCGGGACAGGGAATGTAGTGGATACGCAGTATTTT
CDR3aa: CASSSGTGNVVDTQYF

abundance: once
len: 13
j_gene: TRBJ2-3
v_gene: TRBV6-1
d_gene: TRBD2
CDR3nt: TGTGCCACCCGGACTAGCGCACAAGATACGCAGTATTTT
CDR3aa: CATRTSAQDTQYF

abundance: NA
len: 15
j_gene: TRBJ2-7
v_gene: TRBV19
d_gene: TRBD1
CDR3nt: TGTGCCAGTAGTCAAATTGGGACAGGAGAATACGAGCAGTACTTC
CDR3aa: CASSQIGTGEYEQYF

abundance: NA
len: 14
j_gene: TRBJ2-5
v_gene: TRBV5-1
d_gene: NA
CDR3nt: TGCGCCAGCAGCAGGGATAGCGGCCAAGAGACCCAGTACTTC
CDR3aa: CASSRDSGQETQYF

abundance: NA
len: 20
j_gene: TRBJ2-1
v_gene: TRBV4-1
d_gene: TRBD2
CDR3nt: TGCGCCAGCAGCCAAGATATGACTAGCGGGAGGCCCTTCTCCTACAATGAGCAGTTCTTC
CDR3aa: CASSQDMTSGRPFSYNEQFF

abundance: NA
len: 16
j_gene: TRBJ2-7
v_gene: TRBV7-9
d_gene: TRBD2
CDR3nt: TGTGCCAGCAGCGGACGCAAGCGGGAGAGGTCCTACGAGCAGTACTTC
CDR3aa: CASSGRKRERSYEQYF

abundance: NA
len: 14
j_gene: TRBJ2-1
v_gene: TRBV5-4
d_gene: NA
CDR3nt: TGTGCCAGCTTAAGTTCGAGCTCCTACAATGAGCAGTTCTTC
CDR3aa: CASLSSSSYNEQFF

abundance: few
len: 13
j_gene: TRBJ1-2
v_gene: TRBV7-9
d_gene: NA
CDR3nt: TGTGCCAGCAGCTTAGTGGGGGCGTATGGCTACACCTTC
CDR3aa: CASSLVGAYGYTF

abundance: NA
len: 16
j_gene: TRBJ2-3
v_gene: TRBV7-9
d_gene: TRBD2
CDR3nt: TGTGCCAGCAGCTTAGGTCTAGCGGGGGCCAAGATAACGCAGTATTTT
CDR3aa: CASSLGLAGAKITQYF

abundance: NA
len: 15
j_gene: TRBJ1-1
v_gene: TRBV5-1
d_gene: NA
CDR3nt: TGCGCCAGCAGCTTGAGTGGAGGGATGAACACTGAAGCTTTCTTT
CDR3aa: CASSLSGGMNTEAFF

abundance: once
len: 16
j_gene: TRBJ1-5
v_gene: TRBV28
d_gene: NA
CDR3nt: TGTGCCAGCAGTTTCGTCGGCAGGGGAAGCAATCAGCCCCAGCATTTT
CDR3aa: CASSFVGRGSNQPQHF

abundance: NA
len: 19
j_gene: TRBJ2-6
v_gene: TRBV5-1
d_gene: NA
CDR3nt: NA
CDR3aa: CASSLVRARAPSGANVLTF

abundance: once
len: 12
j_gene: TRBJ1-2
v_gene: TRBV7-9
d_gene: TRBD1
CDR3nt: TGTGCCAGCCCGAAAGGGGGCCATGGCTACACCTTC
CDR3aa: CASPKGGHGYTF

abundance: NA
len: 13
j_gene: TRBJ1-2
v_gene: TRBV4-3
d_gene: TRBD1
CDR3nt: TGCGCCAGCAGCCAGGGGACAGGGGATGGCTACACCTTC
CDR3aa: CASSQGTGDGYTF

abundance: NA
len: 14
j_gene: TRBJ1-3
v_gene: TRBV2
d_gene: TRBD1
CDR3nt: TGTGCCAGCAGTACCGCAGGGGGTGTAAACACCATATATTTT
CDR3aa: CASSTAGGVNTIYF

abundance: NA
len: 18
j_gene: TRBJ2-5
v_gene: TRBV19
d_gene: TRBD2
CDR3nt: TGTGCCAGTAGTATAGCCCCGGTTCTAGCGGGAGGGCAAGAGACCCAGTACTTC
CDR3aa: CASSIAPVLAGGQETQYF

abundance: NA
len: 15
j_gene: TRBJ2-1
v_gene: TRBV7-9
d_gene: NA
CDR3nt: TGTGCCAGCAGTCCAACAGGGAATCTTAGGGATGAGCAGTTCTTC
CDR3aa: CASSPTGNLRDEQFF

abundance: NA
len: 14
j_gene: TRBJ2-1
v_gene: TRBV4-1
d_gene: NA
CDR3nt: TGCGCCAGCAGCCCAGGTAGCTCCTACAATGAGCAGTTCTTC
CDR3aa: CASSPGSSYNEQFF

abundance: NA
len: 14
j_gene: TRBJ1-1
v_gene: TRBV19
d_gene: NA
CDR3nt: TGTGCCAGTAGTGGGCGGGGGACGAACACTGAAGCTTTCTTT
CDR3aa: CASSGRGTNTEAFF

abundance: NA
len: 14
j_gene: TRBJ2-5
v_gene: TRBV28
d_gene: NA
CDR3nt: TGTGCCAGCAGAGACAGGTTCAGCAGGGAGACCCAGTACTTC
CDR3aa: CASRDRFSRETQYF

abundance: NA
len: 14
j_gene: TRBJ1-5
v_gene: TRBV19
d_gene: NA
CDR3nt: TGTGCCAGTAGGGACGGACAGCTTAATCAGCCCCAGCATTTT
CDR3aa: CASRDGQLNQPQHF

abundance: NA
len: 13
j_gene: TRBJ2-3
v_gene: TRBV30
d_gene: NA
CDR3nt: TGTGCCTGGAGTCCCCGCTCGGCAGATACGCAGTATTTT
CDR3aa: CAWSPRSADTQYF